What follows are 30 T cell receptor beta chains derived from one specimen sequenced in a study of T cells after yellow fever vaccination. TCRdb re-analysed the 5' RACE reads in MiXCR, keeping a single row per CDR3 protein. Of 300,000 or so distinct CDR3 sequences in the sample, about 8.3% are singletons; the top ten hold 15% to 20%. The source was PBMCs, collected about 49 days after the first yellow fever vaccination. The receptors were gathered from a man aged 18 to 30 who received the YFV17D yellow fever vaccine.

The chain employs TRBV15 and TRBJ2-1; D possibly uses TRBD1 or TRBD2 (5 bases each). Germline V CDR1 and CDR2: LNHNV, YYDKDF (reference sequence). Trimming removed 5 bases from V and 5 bases from J, with 16 bases in between. CDR3 size: 15 residues. CDR3 protein: CATSGGQGTHNEQFF. In DNA form, the CDR3 reads TGTGCCACCAGCGGCGGACAAGGGACCCACAATGAGCAGTTCTTC.

The chain joins TRBV12-3 or TRBV12-4 to TRBJ2-1, with 8 positions matching TRBD2. The V segment lost 5 bases and the J segment 2 bases; nucleotides outside the gene matches: 5. The CDR3 is 15 amino acids. CDR3 residues: CASSTGLATYNEQFF. CDR3 DNA: TGTGCCAGCAGTACAGGACTAGCCACCTACAATGAGCAGTTCTTC.

CDR3 in DNA: TGCAGTGCTAACAGGGGGCTGACTGAAGCTTTCTTT. Translation: CSANRGLTEAFF. The J gene is TRBJ1-1, the V gene TRBV20-1; 9 bases match TRBD1. The CDR3 has 12 amino acids. Germline CDR1 DFQATT, CDR2 SNEGSKA (reference sequence). Trimming removed 4 bases from V and 5 bases from J; junction bases left unmatched: 2.

The gene calls are TRBV28 and TRBJ2-3; TRBD1 aligns across 8 bases. CDR1 is MDHEN, CDR2 SYDVKM, per germline. CDR3 length: 15 residues. The junction had 5 bases not matched to a gene; V was cut back by 5 bases and J by 1 base. CDR3 sequence (DNA): TGTGCCAGCAGTATCTACAGGGGGGGCACAGATACGCAGTATTTT. It specifies CASSIYRGGTDTQYF.

Note on this clonotype: Sequence at one end of the junction differs from germline and may be a read error. The V gene is TRBV2, the J gene TRBJ2-1, with 10 bases that match TRBD2. The germline gives CDR1 SNHLY, CDR2 FYNNEI. The CDR3 has 15 amino acids. DNA for the CDR3: TGTGCCAGCAGGGAAGGGAGCGGGGGGGCCCATGAGCAGTTCTTC. This sequence encodes CASREGSGGAHEQFF.

The rearrangement links TRBV18 to TRBJ1-5; the D is unclear. CDR3 length equals 17 residues. Germline lookup yields CDR1 KGHSH and CDR2 LQKENI. The V end lost 2 bases, the J end lost 4 bases, and 18 bases lay between the germline ends. Written as DNA, the CDR3 is TGTGCCAGCTCACCAAGGCAGTCATCAGGTTCGAATCAGCCCCAGCATTTT. Protein product: CASSPRQSSGSNQPQHF.

This chain joins TRBV5-4 and TRBJ2-3, with D possibly TRBD2 on 6 matching bases. Trimming took 4 bases from V and 1 from J, leaving 16 bases between them. CDR1 SGHNT and CDR2 YYREEE come from the germline V gene (reference sequence). The CDR3 loop spans 16 amino acids. Written as DNA, the CDR3 is TGTGCCAGCAGCAAAGGGACTCGGGTACGCACAGATACGCAGTATTTT. It translates to CASSKGTRVRTDTQYF.

In this sample, this clonotype turned up a few times. V and J are TRBV12-3 or TRBV12-4 and TRBJ1-1; maybe TRBD1 (6 bases). Deletions cut 5 bases from V and 5 bases from J, with 15 bases between. The CDR3 extends over 14 amino acids. The CDR3 here is CASSIEGVGTEAFF. CDR3 nucleotides: TGTGCCAGCAGTATAGAGGGGGTCGGGACTGAAGCTTTCTTT.

This chain connects TRBV12-3 or TRBV12-4 to TRBJ1-5; maybe TRBD1 (5 bases). The CDR3 covers 20 residues. V lost 3 bases and J 0 bases, leaving 24 bases between the germline ends. The CDR3: CASSFFRVSRANVSNQPQHF. The CDR3 nucleotides are TGTGCCAGCAGTTTTTTCCGCGTTTCCAGGGCGAATGTTAGCAATCAGCCCCAGCATTTT.

The chain links TRBV29-1 to TRBJ2-1; 10 nucleotides align to TRBD2. Trimming at V came to 4 bases and at J to 15 bases, leaving 12 bases not matched to a gene. Germline assignment: CDR1 SQVTM and CDR2 ANQGSEA. The CDR3 extends over 13 amino acids. DNA for the CDR3: TGCAGCGTTGGAAATCGGCTAGCGGGGGCTTGGTTCTTC. Residues: CSVGNRLAGAWFF.

Details on this clonotype: This may be a read error, as it is one base from a much larger clone. J is TRBJ2-5 and V is TRBV7-2; D is undetermined. Germline CDR1 and CDR2: SGHTA and FQGNSA. The CDR3 totals 14 residues. The CDR3 bases are TGTGCCCGCAGCTTAGGACGATTGCCAGAGACCCAGTACTTC. Its translation: CARSLGRLPETQYF.

The gene calls are TRBV6-1 and TRBJ2-2; 8 bases agree with TRBD2. The CDR3 is 15 residues long. Germline V gives CDR1 MNHNS, CDR2 SASEGT. J lost 4 bases, V lost 7 bases, and 8 bases had no gene match. The CDR3 DNA follows: TGTGCCAGCAAAAGCCGGGGGGGTGGCACCGGGGAGCTGTTTTTT. It is translated as CASKSRGGGTGELFF.

This clonotype was observed a handful of times. The genes are TRBV5-1 and TRBJ1-1, with a weak D call TRBD1 (5 bases). Between the trimmed V and J ends, which lost 0 bases and 5 bases, there was a span of 14 bases. CDR1 and CDR2 (germline): SGHRS, YFSETQ. The CDR3 totals 15 residues. The CDR3 DNA is TGCGCCAGCAGCTTGGCCGGGGTAGGGGATACTGAAGCTTTCTTT. It encodes CASSLAGVGDTEAFF.

CDR3 in amino acids: CASSLLDRYYGYTF. As DNA, the CDR3 is TGTGCCAGCAGCTTACTCGACAGATACTATGGCTACACCTTC. The chain joins TRBV7-2 to TRBJ1-2; tentative D call: TRBD1 (5 bases). The CDR3 totals 14 residues. Between the trimmed V and J ends, which lost 2 bases and 3 bases, there was a span of 10 bases. The germline CDR1 and CDR2 sequences are SGHTA and FQGNSA.

V and J are TRBV5-4 and TRBJ2-3; 9 bases are a match to TRBD1. The CDR3 consists of 15 residues. The germline V gene encodes CDR1 SGHNT and CDR2 YYREEE (reference sequence). The trim removed 4 bases at V and 2 bases at J, leaving 5 bases unmatched. The CDR3 is CASSPYRGPTDTQYF. CDR3 in DNA: TGTGCCAGCAGCCCATACAGGGGGCCCACAGATACGCAGTATTTT.

In this sample, this clonotype turned up many times. The chain couples TRBV3-1 to TRBJ2-5; no definite D call. This CDR3 comprises 12 residues. V was trimmed by 4 bases and J by 1 base, leaving 4 bases between them. Germline V gene sequence: CDR1 LGHDT, CDR2 YNNKEL (reference sequence). The CDR3 loop is CASSRAQETQYF. The CDR3 DNA reads TGTGCCAGCAGCCGGGCCCAAGAGACCCAGTACTTC.

This clonotype was observed a few times. The chain couples TRBV7-9 to TRBJ2-1; D is tentatively TRBD1 or TRBD2 (5 bases each). The CDR3 is 14 amino acids. Germline-derived CDR1 and CDR2 are SEHNR and FQNEAQ (reference sequence). Trimming left V 5 bases short and J 5 bases short, with 13 bases between. The CDR3 protein is CASSPRDVDNEQFF. CDR3 nucleotide sequence: TGTGCCAGCAGCCCCCGGGACGTCGACAATGAGCAGTTCTTC.

This sequence joins TRBV5-1 and TRBJ2-3; D not resolved. Germline V lookup: CDR1 SGHRS, CDR2 YFSETQ. V was cut by 6 bases and J by 0 bases, with 11 bases left in between. The CDR3 sequence is 14 residues long. CDR3 residues: CASTLGQSTDTQYF. For the CDR3, the DNA is TGCGCCAGCACTCTGGGCCAGAGCACAGATACGCAGTATTTT.

This chain uses TRBV2 with TRBJ1-2; no reliable D call. The CDR3 loop spans 13 amino acids. Trimming shortened V by 9 bases and J by 4 bases, and 15 bases separated the two germline ends. Per the germline V gene, CDR1 is SNHLY and CDR2 is FYNNEI. The CDR3 DNA is TGTGCCAGGGCCCCCAGCGGCAGCTATGGCTACACCTTC. Translated, it gives CARAPSGSYGYTF. Together with reference TRBV2 and TRBJ1-2, the CDR3 gives the full variable domain: EPEVTQTPSHQVTQMGQEVILRCVPISNHLYFYWYRQILGQKVEFLVSFYNNEISEKSEIFDDQFSVERPDGSNFTLKIRSTKLEDSAMYFCARAPSGSYGYTFGSGTRLTVV.

This clonotype was seen only a few times. The CDR3 DNA follows: TGTGCCAGCAGTTTAGGCCAGGTTATGGAGACCCAGTACTTC. Its translation is CASSLGQVMETQYF. The gene calls are TRBV12-3 or TRBV12-4 and TRBJ2-5; D remains ambiguous. V was clipped by 1 base and J by 5 bases, with 11 bases between them. This CDR3 contains 14 residues.

This clonotype was seen a handful of times. The J gene is TRBJ2-7, the V gene TRBV20-1, with D tentatively TRBD2 (6 bases). Germline values: CDR1 DFQATT, CDR2 SNEGSKA (reference sequence). The V and J ends lost 0 bases and 2 bases respectively, with 14 bases between them. The CDR3 extends over 15 amino acids. The CDR3 sequence is CSAREGGGQPYEQYF. DNA for the CDR3: TGCAGTGCTAGAGAGGGAGGCGGTCAGCCCTACGAGCAGTACTTC.

The table lists this clonotype with many counts. The chain links TRBV11-2 to TRBJ2-1; 7 positions match TRBD2. The CDR3 covers 18 residues. CDR1 is SGHAT, CDR2 FQNNGV, per germline. Germline trimming cut 1 base from V and 0 bases from J; bases unmatched to any gene: 9. The DNA of the CDR3 is TGTGCCAGCAGCTTAGTAGGGAGGGGTCTTAGCTCCTACAATGAGCAGTTCTTC. This codes for CASSLVGRGLSSYNEQFF. The entire variable domain, with the rest obtained from reference TRBV11-2 and TRBJ2-1, is as follows: EAGVAQSPRYKIIEKRQSVAFWCNPISGHATLYWYQQILGQGPKLLIQFQNNGVVDDSQLPKDRFSAERLKGVDSTLKIQPAKLEDSAVYLCASSLVGRGLSSYNEQFFGPGTRLTVL.

The chain is built from TRBV27 and TRBJ1-4, with TRBD1 as a possible D gene (5 bases). V gave up 5 bases and J gave up 3 bases, with 7 bases separating them. CDR3 length: 13 residues. The V gene's germline CDR1 is MNHEY and CDR2 SMNVEV (reference sequence). CDR3 coding DNA: TGTGCCAGCAGTCCCAGGGCTAATGAAAAACTGTTTTTT. Translation: CASSPRANEKLFF.

The rearrangement uses TRBV12-3 or TRBV12-4 and TRBJ2-3; TRBD2 aligns across 10 bases. The V and J ends lost 5 bases and 3 bases, in that order; junction bases with no gene match: 11. The CDR3 spans 17 residues. The CDR3 protein is CASSLHLAGGSTDTQYF. CDR3 bases: TGTGCCAGCAGTCTACACTTAGCGGGGGGTTCTACAGATACGCAGTATTTT.

The chain uses TRBV6-2 or TRBV6-3 and TRBJ2-3; a weak D match, TRBD1 (5 bases). Germline V CDR1 and CDR2: MNHEY, SVGEGT. V was clipped by 3 bases and J by 0 bases, with 10 bases between them. The CDR3 contains 15 residues. The CDR3 DNA is TGTGCCAGCAGTTATCGACAGACTAGCACAGATACGCAGTATTTT. Its protein is CASSYRQTSTDTQYF.

The rearrangement uses TRBV20-1 and TRBJ1-6; D may be TRBD1 (6 bases). The CDR3 runs 13 residues. The germline V and J ends were trimmed by 6 bases and 7 bases, with 13 bases remaining between them. Per the germline V gene, CDR1 is DFQATT and CDR2 is SNEGSKA (reference sequence). CDR3 DNA: TGCAGTGCGAGGACAGAGGGCAATTCACCCCTCCACTTT. This encodes CSARTEGNSPLHF.

This clonotype was detected a few times. The chain couples TRBV11-2 to TRBJ1-2; TRBD1 might be the D (6 bases). CDR3 length: 13 amino acids. CDR1 is SGHAT, CDR2 FQNNGV, per germline. Trimming stripped 4 bases from V and 8 bases from J, with 14 bases between. Here the CDR3 DNA reads TGTGCCAGCAGCTCCGCAGGGGCCCTGGGCTACACCTTC. Amino acid sequence: CASSSAGALGYTF.

Many counts were recorded for this clonotype. V usage is TRBV12-3 or TRBV12-4 and J usage is TRBJ1-6, with a tentative D call TRBD1 (5 bases). This CDR3 contains 15 residues. V dropped 6 bases and J dropped 3 bases, with 12 bases sitting between them. The CDR3 region is CASSHGTVYNSPLHF. CDR3 coding DNA: TGTGCCAGCAGCCACGGGACGGTCTATAATTCACCCCTCCACTTT.

CDR3 nucleotides: TGTGCCAGCAGCGTAAGACTAGCGGGGAGTTACAATGAGCAGTTCTTC. It is translated as CASSVRLAGSYNEQFF. The V gene is TRBV9, the J gene TRBJ2-1, with TRBD2 matching 11 bases. Germline trimming cut 1 base from V and 4 bases from J; bases unmatched to any gene: 4. This CDR3 spans 16 amino acids. Germline V gene data show CDR1 as SGDLS and CDR2 as YYNGEE. Full variable domain (outside the CDR3, taken from reference TRBV9 and TRBJ2-1): DSGVTQTPKHLITATGQRVTLRCSPRSGDLSVYWYQQSLDQGLQFLIQYYNGEERAKGNILERFSAQQFPDLHSELNLSSLELGDSALYFCASSVRLAGSYNEQFFGPGTRLTVL.

There are a few counts of this clonotype. This chain uses TRBV11-2 with TRBJ2-3; D is possibly TRBD1 (5 bases). The CDR3 loop spans 13 amino acids. The V end was cut by 4 bases, the J end by 4 bases, with 9 bases between. CDR1 is SGHAT, CDR2 FQNNGV, per germline. The CDR3 sequence is CASSWTPPDTQYF. The CDR3 coding sequence is TGTGCCAGCAGCTGGACACCGCCAGATACGCAGTATTTT. Full variable domain (outside the CDR3, taken from reference TRBV11-2 and TRBJ2-3): EAGVAQSPRYKIIEKRQSVAFWCNPISGHATLYWYQQILGQGPKLLIQFQNNGVVDDSQLPKDRFSAERLKGVDSTLKIQPAKLEDSAVYLCASSWTPPDTQYFGPGTRLTVL.